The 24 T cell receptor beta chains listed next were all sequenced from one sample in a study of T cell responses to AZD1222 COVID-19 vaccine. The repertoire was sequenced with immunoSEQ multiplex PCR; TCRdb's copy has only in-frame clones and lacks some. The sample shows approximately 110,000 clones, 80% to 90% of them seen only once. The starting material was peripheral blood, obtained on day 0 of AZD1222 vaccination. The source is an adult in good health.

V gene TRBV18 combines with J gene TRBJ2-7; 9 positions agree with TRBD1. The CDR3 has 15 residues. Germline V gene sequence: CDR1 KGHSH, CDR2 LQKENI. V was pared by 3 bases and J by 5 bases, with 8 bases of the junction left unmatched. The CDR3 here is CASSPGGTGRHEQYF. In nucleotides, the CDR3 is TGTGCCAGCTCACCGGGAGGGACAGGGCGCCACGAGCAGTACTTC. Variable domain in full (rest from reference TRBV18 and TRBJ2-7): NAGVMQNPRHLVRRRGQEARLRCSPMKGHSHVYWYRQLPEEGLKFMVYLQKENIIDESGMPKERFSAEFPKEGPSILRIQQVVRGDSAAYFCASSPGGTGRHEQYFGPGTRLTVT.

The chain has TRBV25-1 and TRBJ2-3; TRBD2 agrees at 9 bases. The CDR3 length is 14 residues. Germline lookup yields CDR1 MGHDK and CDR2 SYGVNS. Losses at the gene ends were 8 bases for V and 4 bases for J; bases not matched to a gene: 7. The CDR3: CASRLSGGSDTQYF. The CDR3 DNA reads TGTGCCAGCCGGCTTAGCGGGGGATCAGATACGCAGTATTTT.

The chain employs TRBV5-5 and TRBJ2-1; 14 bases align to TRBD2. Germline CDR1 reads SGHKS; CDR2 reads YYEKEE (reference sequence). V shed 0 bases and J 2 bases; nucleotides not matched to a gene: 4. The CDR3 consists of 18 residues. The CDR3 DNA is TGTGCCAGCAGCTTGGGACTAGCGGGAGGGAAGCCCTACAATGAGCAGTTCTTC. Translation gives CASSLGLAGGKPYNEQFF.

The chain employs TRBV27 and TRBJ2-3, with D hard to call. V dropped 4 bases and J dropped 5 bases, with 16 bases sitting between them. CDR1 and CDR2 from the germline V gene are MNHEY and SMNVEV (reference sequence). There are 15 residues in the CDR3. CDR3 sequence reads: CASSSNPRPGDTQYF. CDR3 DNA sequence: TGTGCCAGCAGTTCCAACCCCCGGCCGGGAGATACGCAGTATTTT.

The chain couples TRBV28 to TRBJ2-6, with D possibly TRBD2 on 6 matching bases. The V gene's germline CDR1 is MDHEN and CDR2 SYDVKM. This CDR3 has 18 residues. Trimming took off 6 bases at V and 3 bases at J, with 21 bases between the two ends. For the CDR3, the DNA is TGTGCCAGCAGCAAGGAGGGCCTTGGGGGGAGTGGGGCCAACGTCCTGACTTTC. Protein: CASSKEGLGGSGANVLTF.

CDR3 DNA: TGCGCCAGCGCTAGCAGGGGGGATACGCAGTATTTT. Translating gives CASASRGDTQYF. V gene TRBV10-2 combines with J gene TRBJ2-3, with 7 positions matching TRBD1. Germline lookup yields CDR1 WSHSY and CDR2 SAAADI. The V gene end was trimmed by 8 bases and the J gene end by 6 bases; junction bases not matched to a gene: 5. The length of the CDR3 is 12 residues.

The CDR3 DNA reads TGTGCCAGCAGCTTTCGTTTCATTCAGCGGGGGGGAAACACCGGGGAGCTGTTTTTT. Protein sequence: CASSFRFIQRGGNTGELFF. J is TRBJ2-2 and V is TRBV11-2; 10 bases match TRBD2. Germline V gene sequence: CDR1 SGHAT, CDR2 FQNNGV. The CDR3 contains 19 residues. V lost 3 bases and J lost 2; bases outside the gene matches: 12.

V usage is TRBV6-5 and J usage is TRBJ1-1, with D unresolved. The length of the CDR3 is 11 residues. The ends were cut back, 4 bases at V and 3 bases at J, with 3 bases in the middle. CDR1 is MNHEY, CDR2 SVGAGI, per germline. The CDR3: CASSSYTEAFF. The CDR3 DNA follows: TGTGCCAGCAGTTCTTACACTGAAGCTTTCTTT.

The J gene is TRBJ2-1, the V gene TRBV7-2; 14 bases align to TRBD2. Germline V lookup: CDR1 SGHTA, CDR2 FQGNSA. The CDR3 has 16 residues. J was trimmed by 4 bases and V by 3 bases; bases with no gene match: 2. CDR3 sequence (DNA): TGTGCCAGCAGCTTCGGGACTAGCGGGGGTTACAATGAGCAGTTCTTC. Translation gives CASSFGTSGGYNEQFF.

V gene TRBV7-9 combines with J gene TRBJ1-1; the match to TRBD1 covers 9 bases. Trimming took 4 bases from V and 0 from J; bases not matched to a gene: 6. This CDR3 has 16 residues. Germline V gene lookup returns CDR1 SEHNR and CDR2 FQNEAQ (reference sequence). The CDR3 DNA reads TGTGCCAGCAGCTCCCGGGACAGGGATCTGAACACTGAAGCTTTCTTT. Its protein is CASSSRDRDLNTEAFF.

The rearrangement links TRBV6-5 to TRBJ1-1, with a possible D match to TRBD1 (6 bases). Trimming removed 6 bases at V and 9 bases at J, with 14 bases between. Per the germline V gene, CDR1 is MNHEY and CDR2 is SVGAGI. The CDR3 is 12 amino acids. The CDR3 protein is CASRDSFSKAFF. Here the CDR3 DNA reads TGTGCCAGCAGGGACAGCTTCTCGAAAGCTTTCTTT.

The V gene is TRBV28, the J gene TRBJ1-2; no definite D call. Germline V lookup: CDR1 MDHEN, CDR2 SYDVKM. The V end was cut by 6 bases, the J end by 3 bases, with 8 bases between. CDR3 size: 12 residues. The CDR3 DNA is TGTGCCAGCAGCCCCGCCCACTATGGCTACACCTTC. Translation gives CASSPAHYGYTF.

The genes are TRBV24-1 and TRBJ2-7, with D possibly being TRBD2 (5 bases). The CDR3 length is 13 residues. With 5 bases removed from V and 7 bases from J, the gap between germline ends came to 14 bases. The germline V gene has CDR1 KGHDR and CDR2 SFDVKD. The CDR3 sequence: CATSAPGLLEQYF. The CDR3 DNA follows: TGTGCCACCAGTGCCCCGGGGTTGTTGGAGCAGTACTTC.

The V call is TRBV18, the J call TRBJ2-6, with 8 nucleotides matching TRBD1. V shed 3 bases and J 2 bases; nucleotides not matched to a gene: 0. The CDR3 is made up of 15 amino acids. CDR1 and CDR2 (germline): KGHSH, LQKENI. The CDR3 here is CASSPTGAGANVLTF. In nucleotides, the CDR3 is TGTGCCAGCTCACCGACAGGGGCTGGGGCCAACGTCCTGACTTTC. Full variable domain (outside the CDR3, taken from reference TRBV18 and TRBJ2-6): NAGVMQNPRHLVRRRGQEARLRCSPMKGHSHVYWYRQLPEEGLKFMVYLQKENIIDESGMPKERFSAEFPKEGPSILRIQQVVRGDSAAYFCASSPTGAGANVLTFGAGSRLTVL.

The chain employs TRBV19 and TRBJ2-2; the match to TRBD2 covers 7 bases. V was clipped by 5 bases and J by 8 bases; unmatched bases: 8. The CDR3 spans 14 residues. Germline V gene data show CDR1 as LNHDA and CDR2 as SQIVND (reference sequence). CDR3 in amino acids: CASSETGTTGELFF. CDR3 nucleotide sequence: TGTGCCAGTAGTGAAACGGGGACTACAGGGGAGCTGTTTTTT.

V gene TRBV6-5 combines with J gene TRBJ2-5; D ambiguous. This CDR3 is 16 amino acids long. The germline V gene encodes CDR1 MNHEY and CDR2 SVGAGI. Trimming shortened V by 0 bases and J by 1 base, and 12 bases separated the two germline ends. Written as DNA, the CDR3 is TGTGCCAGCAGTTACTCGGGGTCTAACCCCCAAGAGACCCAGTACTTC. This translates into CASSYSGSNPQETQYF.

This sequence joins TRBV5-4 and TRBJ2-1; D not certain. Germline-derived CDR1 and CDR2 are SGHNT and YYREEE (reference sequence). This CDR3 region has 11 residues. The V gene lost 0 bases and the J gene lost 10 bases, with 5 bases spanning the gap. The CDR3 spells CASSLEREQFF. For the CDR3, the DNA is TGTGCCAGCAGCTTGGAACGAGAGCAGTTCTTC.

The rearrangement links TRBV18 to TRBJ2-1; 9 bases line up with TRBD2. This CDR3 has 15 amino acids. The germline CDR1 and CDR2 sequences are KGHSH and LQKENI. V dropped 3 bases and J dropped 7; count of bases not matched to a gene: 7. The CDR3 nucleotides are TGTGCCAGCTCACCCTCGGGACTAGCTTTGAATGAGCAGTTCTTC. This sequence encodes CASSPSGLALNEQFF. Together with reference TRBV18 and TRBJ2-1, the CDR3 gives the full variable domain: NAGVMQNPRHLVRRRGQEARLRCSPMKGHSHVYWYRQLPEEGLKFMVYLQKENIIDESGMPKERFSAEFPKEGPSILRIQQVVRGDSAAYFCASSPSGLALNEQFFGPGTRLTVL.

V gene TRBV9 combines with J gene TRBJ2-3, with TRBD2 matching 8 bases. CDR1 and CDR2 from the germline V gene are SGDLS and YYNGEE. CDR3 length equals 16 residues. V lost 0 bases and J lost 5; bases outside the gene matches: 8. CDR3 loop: CASSVGDSGMEDTQYF. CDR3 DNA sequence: TGTGCCAGCAGCGTAGGAGATAGCGGGATGGAAGATACGCAGTATTTT. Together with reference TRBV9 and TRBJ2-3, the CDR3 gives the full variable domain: DSGVTQTPKHLITATGQRVTLRCSPRSGDLSVYWYQQSLDQGLQFLIQYYNGEERAKGNILERFSAQQFPDLHSELNLSSLELGDSALYFCASSVGDSGMEDTQYFGPGTRLTVL.

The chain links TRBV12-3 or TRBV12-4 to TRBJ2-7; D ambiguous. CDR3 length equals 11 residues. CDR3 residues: CAVSLGGEQYF. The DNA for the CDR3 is TGTGCTGTAAGTTTGGGTGGCGAGCAGTACTTC.

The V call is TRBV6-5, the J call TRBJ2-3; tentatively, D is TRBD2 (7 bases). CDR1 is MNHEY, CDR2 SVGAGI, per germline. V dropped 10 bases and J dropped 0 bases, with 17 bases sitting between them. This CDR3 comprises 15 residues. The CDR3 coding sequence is TGTGCCACCTCACGGGCGGGGGCTAGCACAGATACGCAGTATTTT. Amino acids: CATSRAGASTDTQYF.

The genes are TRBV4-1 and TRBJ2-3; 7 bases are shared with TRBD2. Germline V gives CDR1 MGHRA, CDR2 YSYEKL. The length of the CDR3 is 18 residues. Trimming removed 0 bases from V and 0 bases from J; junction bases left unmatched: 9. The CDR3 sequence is CASSQDGGGGASTDTQYF. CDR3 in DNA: TGCGCCAGCAGCCAAGATGGAGGCGGGGGTGCTAGCACAGATACGCAGTATTTT.

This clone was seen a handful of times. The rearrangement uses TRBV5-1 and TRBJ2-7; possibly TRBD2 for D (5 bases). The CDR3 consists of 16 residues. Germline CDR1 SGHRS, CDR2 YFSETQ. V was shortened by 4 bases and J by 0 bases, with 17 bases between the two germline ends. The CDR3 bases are TGCGCCAGCAGCCCCCTGGGAGTTGCCTTCTCCTACGAGCAGTACTTC. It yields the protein CASSPLGVAFSYEQYF. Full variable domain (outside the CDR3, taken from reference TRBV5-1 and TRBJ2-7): KAGVTQTPRYLIKTRGQQVTLSCSPISGHRSVSWYQQTPGQGLQFLFEYFSETQRNKGNFPGRFSGRQFSNSRSEMNVSTLELGDSALYLCASSPLGVAFSYEQYFGPGTRLTVT.

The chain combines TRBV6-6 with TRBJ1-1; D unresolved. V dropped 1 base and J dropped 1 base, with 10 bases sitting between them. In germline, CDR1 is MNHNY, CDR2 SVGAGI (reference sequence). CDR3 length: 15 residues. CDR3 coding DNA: TGTGCCAGCAGTTACTTGGAGGGCGGGAACACTGAAGCTTTCTTT. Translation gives CASSYLEGGNTEAFF.